The 13 T cell receptor beta chains below all came from one sample that was sequenced in a study of T cells in Graves' hyperthyroidism and ophthalmopathy. RNA transcripts were the template for amplifying TCR beta CDR3 regions. First-round RT-PCR with HTBI primers amplified the TCR CDR3 region. One entry per CDR3 protein results from TCRdb running MiXCR on the multiplex PCR reads. Found here are a few hundred thousand distinct CDR3 sequences, over 15% of them singletons; the top ten hold 15% to 19%. Material for sequencing was blood. These receptors all come from a middle-aged woman with Graves' ophthalmopathy.

The chain employs TRBV12-3 or TRBV12-4 and TRBJ1-5; D call uncertain. The germline V and J ends were trimmed by 7 bases and 9 bases, with 16 bases remaining between them. This CDR3 has 13 residues. The CDR3 DNA reads as TGTGCCAGCAACTCTGGCCGGCTCGGGCCCCAGCATTTT. It codes for CASNSGRLGPQHF.

This clonotype showed up many times. The gene calls are TRBV7-3 and TRBJ2-2; D is possibly TRBD1 (5 bases). Trimming removed 0 bases from V and 5 bases from J, with 10 bases in between. Per the germline V gene, CDR1 is SGHTA and CDR2 is FQGTGA. The CDR3 length is 15 residues. DNA of the CDR3: TGTGCCAGCAGCTTAACGCGCCCAGGGACCGGGGAGCTGTTTTTT. The encoded protein is CASSLTRPGTGELFF.

There are many counts of this clonotype. This chain connects TRBV28 to TRBJ2-7; perhaps TRBD1 as D (6 bases). This CDR3 is built from 14 residues. V was trimmed by 7 bases and J by 2 bases, leaving 15 bases between them. CDR1 MDHEN and CDR2 SYDVKM come from the germline V gene. In DNA, the CDR3 is TGTGCCAGCAAATCCATAGGGGGAACCTACGAGCAGTACTTC. Translation gives CASKSIGGTYEQYF.

This clonotype was found many times. J is TRBJ2-2 and V is TRBV6-5; D not certain. The germline CDR1 and CDR2 sequences are MNHEY and SVGAGI. Deletions cut 4 bases from V and 0 bases from J, with 6 bases between. The CDR3 length is 14 residues. CDR3 nucleotides: TGTGCCAGCAGTTCTGCATCGAACACCGGGGAGCTGTTTTTT. Translated: CASSSASNTGELFF.

Ten or more counts support this clonotype. This chain uses TRBV6-1 with TRBJ1-1; 8 positions match TRBD1. Germline lookup yields CDR1 MNHNS and CDR2 SASEGT. The length of the CDR3 is 15 residues. After removal of 1 base from V and 6 bases from J, the junction contained 7 bases not matched to a gene. CDR3 DNA sequence: TGTGCCAGCAGTGAAGAGCTGGGCAGGGGGCCTGAAGCTTTCTTT. Its protein product is CASSEELGRGPEAFF.

The table lists this clonotype with many counts. The rearrangement uses TRBV28 and TRBJ2-3; 8 bases align to TRBD1. Germline V gene data show CDR1 as MDHEN and CDR2 as SYDVKM. The trim removed 7 bases at V and 5 bases at J, leaving 14 bases unmatched. There are 16 residues in the CDR3. The CDR3 loop is CASTTTGALNVDTQYF. The CDR3 coding sequence is TGTGCCAGCACTACGACAGGGGCGCTTAACGTAGATACGCAGTATTTT.

At least ten counts were recorded for this clonotype. V usage is TRBV11-2 and J usage is TRBJ2-7; 9 positions match TRBD1. After removal of 4 bases from V and 7 bases from J, the junction contained 11 bases not matched to a gene. The CDR3 covers 15 residues. Germline V gives CDR1 SGHAT, CDR2 FQNNGV. This CDR3 is CASSSSWDRAEEQYF. CDR3 coding DNA: TGTGCCAGCAGCTCCTCTTGGGACAGGGCCGAAGAGCAGTACTTC.

This clonotype was detected ten times or more. This could be a read error, since a much larger clone is one nucleotide away. The J gene is TRBJ2-7, the V gene TRBV12-3 or TRBV12-4; 9 positions match TRBD1. With V trimmed by 6 bases and J by 5 bases, 5 bases remained unmatched. The CDR3 spans 13 residues. The CDR3 region has the DNA TGTGCCAGCAGCTTCGGGACAGGGAACGAGCAGTACTTC. Translating gives CASSFGTGNEQYF.

The sample holds many counts of this clonotype. The chain recombines TRBV28 with TRBJ1-5; tentative D call: TRBD1 (5 bases). The V end lost 10 bases, the J end lost 9 bases, and 19 bases lay between the germline ends. The CDR3 runs to 13 residues. Looked up from germline, CDR1 is MDHEN and CDR2 is SYDVKM. The CDR3 loop reads CATQGGLVGPQHF. CDR3 in DNA: TGTGCCACCCAGGGAGGCCTAGTGGGGCCCCAGCATTTT.

This clonotype was counted ten times or more. The chain joins TRBV11-2 to TRBJ2-7, with D unclear. This CDR3 is built from 16 residues. Germline V CDR1 and CDR2: SGHAT, FQNNGV. The ends were cut back, 4 bases at V and 0 bases at J, with 16 bases in the middle. In nucleotides, the CDR3 is TGTGCCAGCAGCTCCCGTAGTGGTGGGTTCTCCTACGAGCAGTACTTC. It specifies CASSSRSGGFSYEQYF.

The table lists this clonotype with many counts. This rearrangement joins TRBV20-1 to TRBJ1-2; 9 positions match TRBD1. This CDR3 spans 13 amino acids. Trimming cost V 6 bases and J 8 bases; bases outside gene matches: 10. Germline V lookup: CDR1 DFQATT, CDR2 SNEGSKA (reference sequence). The CDR3 here is CSARKDRGGGYTF. DNA for the CDR3: TGCAGTGCAAGAAAGGACAGGGGAGGCGGCTACACCTTC.

This clonotype was counted at least ten times. The V and J genes are TRBV2 and TRBJ1-1; D remains ambiguous. Germline loops: CDR1 SNHLY, CDR2 FYNNEI. The CDR3 is 14 residues long. With 4 bases removed from V and 2 bases from J, the gap between germline ends came to 11 bases. CDR3 sequence reads: CASSVGSINTEAFF. In DNA, the CDR3 is TGTGCCAGCAGTGTAGGCTCGATTAACACTGAAGCTTTCTTT.

This clonotype has a count of ten or more. CDR3 in amino acids: CASSILGQQAGELFF. CDR3 sequence (DNA): TGTGCCAGCAGTATCCTGGGACAGCAGGCCGGGGAGCTGTTTTTT. The J gene is TRBJ2-2, the V gene TRBV28; the match to TRBD1 covers 7 bases. CDR3 length equals 15 residues. Germline V lookup: CDR1 MDHEN, CDR2 SYDVKM. The V gene end was trimmed by 5 bases and the J gene end by 6 bases; junction bases not matched to a gene: 9.